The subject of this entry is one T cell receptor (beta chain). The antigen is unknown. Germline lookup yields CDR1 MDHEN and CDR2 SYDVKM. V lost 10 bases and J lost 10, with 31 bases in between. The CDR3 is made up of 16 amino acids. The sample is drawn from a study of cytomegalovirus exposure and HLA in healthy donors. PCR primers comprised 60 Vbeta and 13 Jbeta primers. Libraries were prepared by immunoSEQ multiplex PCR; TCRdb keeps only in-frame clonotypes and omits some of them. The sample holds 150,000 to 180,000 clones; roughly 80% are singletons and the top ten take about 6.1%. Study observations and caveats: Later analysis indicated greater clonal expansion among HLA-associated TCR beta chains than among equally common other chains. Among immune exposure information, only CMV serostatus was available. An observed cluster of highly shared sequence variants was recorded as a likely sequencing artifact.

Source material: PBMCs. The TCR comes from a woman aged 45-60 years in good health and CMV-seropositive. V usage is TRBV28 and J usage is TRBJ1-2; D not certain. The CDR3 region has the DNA TGTGCCAACTCTACAATTCTTCAGAGGTCCGGCTCCACCTACACCTTC. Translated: CANSTILQRSGSTYTF.